This TCR beta chain was sequenced during a study of blood T cell repertoires in COVID-19. Sequencing used immunoSEQ multiplex PCR; TCRdb keeps in-frame clones, though not all of them. The sample records some 20,000 clones, 85% to 90% being singletons. Germline V lookup: CDR1 SGHNT, CDR2 YYREEE (reference sequence). V was clipped by 0 bases and J by 2 bases, with 6 bases between them. This CDR3 is 13 amino acids long. This TCR came from a man aged 50 to 59 with active COVID-19. Specimen: peripheral blood. The chain carries TRBV5-4 and TRBJ2-7; no firm D call. CDR3 nucleotides: TGTGCCAGCAGCTTGGATCAGGCCTACGAGCAGTACTTC. Protein sequence: CASSLDQAYEQYF.